Following are 27 T cell receptor beta chains from one sample sequenced in a study of cytomegalovirus exposure and HLA in healthy donors. 13 Jbeta primers and 60 Vbeta primers were used for the PCR. Profiled with immunoSEQ multiplex PCR; TCRdb holds only in-frame clones, not every one. The sample has 90,000 to 130,000 clones. The sequenced sample was PBMCs. These receptor sequences come from a man aged 25-45 years in good health and CMV-seronegative.

The chain combines TRBV2 with TRBJ2-7; no firm D call. Trimming shortened V by 5 bases and J by 4 bases, and 6 bases separated the two germline ends. Germline values: CDR1 SNHLY, CDR2 FYNNEI. This CDR3 has 11 residues. This CDR3 reads CASSQVYEQYF. CDR3 bases: TGTGCCAGCAGTCAGGTGTACGAGCAGTACTTC.

CDR3 DNA: TGTGCCAGCAGCTCCGCCGGGACTCCGTACAATGAGCAGTTCTTC. It translates to CASSSAGTPYNEQFF. The chain links TRBV5-4 to TRBJ2-1, with D possibly matching TRBD2 (6 bases). This CDR3 is built from 15 residues. Germline values: CDR1 SGHNT, CDR2 YYREEE (reference sequence). Deletions cut 3 bases from V and 4 bases from J, with 14 bases between.

CDR3 sequence: CASSLGSGGPQETQYF. The CDR3 region has the DNA TGTGCCAGCAGCTTAGGTAGCGGGGGGCCCCAAGAGACCCAGTACTTC. The chain is built from TRBV13 and TRBJ2-5, with 10 bases aligning to TRBD2. CDR3 length: 16 residues. Per the germline V gene, CDR1 is PRHDT and CDR2 is FYEKMQ (reference sequence). V lost 0 bases to trimming and J lost 1 base; unmatched junction nucleotides: 2.

The CDR3 loop reads CASSLGSGGPYNEQFF. The CDR3 nucleotides read TGCGCCAGCAGCTTGGGGAGCGGGGGGCCGTACAATGAGCAGTTCTTC. The chain has TRBV5-1 and TRBJ2-1; TRBD2 agrees at 9 bases. V trimming: 0 bases; J trimming: 4 bases; junction bases outside the gene matches: 5. The CDR3 contains 16 residues. Germline CDR1 reads SGHRS; CDR2 reads YFSETQ.

The chain is built from TRBV7-6 and TRBJ2-7, with TRBD1 as a possible D gene (6 bases). The V end was cut by 8 bases, the J end by 3 bases, with 8 bases between. The CDR3 runs to 11 residues. From germline, CDR1 is SGHVS and CDR2 FNYEAQ. The chain's CDR3 is CASGGNYEQYF. For the CDR3, the DNA is TGTGCCAGCGGGGGCAACTACGAGCAGTACTTC.

The J gene is TRBJ1-5, the V gene TRBV7-9; TRBD1 matches at 9 bases. The CDR3 is made up of 15 amino acids. Germline loops: CDR1 SEHNR, CDR2 FQNEAQ (reference sequence). J gave up 4 bases and V 3 bases, and 4 bases lay outside the gene matches. CDR3 loop: CASSFTGGENQPQHF. For the CDR3, the DNA is TGTGCCAGCAGCTTCACAGGGGGCGAGAATCAGCCCCAGCATTTT.

The chain combines TRBV18 with TRBJ2-1, with 9 nucleotides matching TRBD2. CDR1 and CDR2 from the germline V gene are KGHSH and LQKENI. V was clipped by 0 bases and J by 4 bases; unmatched bases: 13. CDR3 length equals 19 residues. The CDR3 region has the DNA TGTGCCAGCTCACCACCGTCCGGGACTAGCACCGGTAGATACAATGAGCAGTTCTTC. This sequence encodes CASSPPSGTSTGRYNEQFF.

The chain uses TRBV6-6 and TRBJ2-5; 7 bases map to TRBD1. The germline CDR1 and CDR2 sequences are MNHNY and SVGAGI (reference sequence). The CDR3 consists of 12 residues. The V segment lost 5 bases and the J segment 11 bases; nucleotides outside the gene matches: 8. CDR3 residues: CASSPTGWEQYF. CDR3 bases: TGTGCCAGCAGTCCGACAGGGTGGGAGCAGTACTTC.

The chain is built from TRBV6-1 and TRBJ2-6; D is unclear. From germline, CDR1 is MNHNS and CDR2 SASEGT. The V gene lost 8 bases and the J gene lost 2 bases, with 7 bases spanning the gap. The CDR3 runs 13 residues. CDR3 residues: CASARAGANVLTF. The DNA for the CDR3 is TGTGCCAGCGCACGGGCTGGGGCCAACGTCCTGACTTTC.

The gene calls are TRBV6-5 and TRBJ2-7; 10 nucleotides line up with TRBD1. Per the germline V gene, CDR1 is MNHEY and CDR2 is SVGAGI. V shed 4 bases, J shed 4 bases, and the junction held 4 bases outside the gene matches. There are 14 residues in the CDR3. This CDR3 is CASSSGTGVYEQYF. CDR3 bases: TGTGCCAGCAGTTCCGGGACAGGGGTGTACGAGCAGTACTTC.

This chain links TRBV4-1 with TRBJ1-1, with a weak D call TRBD1 (6 bases). Germline V lookup: CDR1 MGHRA, CDR2 YSYEKL. Between the trimmed V and J ends, which lost 0 bases and 14 bases, there was a span of 22 bases. CDR3 length: 15 residues. CDR3 sequence (DNA): TGCGCCAGCAGCCAAGATCCGGGGGGGCGCGTCGCCCCGTTCTTT. Translating gives CASSQDPGGRVAPFF.

The rearrangement links TRBV6-5 to TRBJ1-2; no definite D call. Germline-derived CDR1 and CDR2 are MNHEY and SVGAGI. This CDR3 spans 14 amino acids. Between the trimmed V and J ends, which lost 5 bases and 0 bases, there was a span of 10 bases. The CDR3: CASSLTLANYGYTF. CDR3 sequence (DNA): TGTGCCAGCAGTCTAACACTAGCTAACTATGGCTACACCTTC.

The J gene is TRBJ1-6, the V gene TRBV5-6; the D gene is possibly TRBD1 (6 bases). Germline CDR1 and CDR2: SGHDT and YYEEEE. Trimming shortened V by 1 base and J by 14 bases, and 19 bases separated the two germline ends. The CDR3 runs 15 residues. CDR3 sequence: CASSLSKGGTMSLHF. The CDR3 DNA follows: TGTGCCAGCAGCTTGTCTAAGGGTGGGACAATGTCCCTCCACTTT.

V gene TRBV11-1 combines with J gene TRBJ2-7; 7 positions match TRBD1. CDR1 and CDR2 from the germline V gene are SGHAT and FQDESV (reference sequence). This CDR3 has 15 amino acids. V shed 5 bases, J shed 2 bases, and the junction held 9 bases outside the gene matches. CDR3 DNA: TGTGCCAGCAGCCGAAAGGGGGCAGGAGCCTACGAGCAGTACTTC. This gives the protein CASSRKGAGAYEQYF.

V is TRBV30 and J is TRBJ1-1; TRBD1 might be the D (6 bases). The V gene's germline CDR1 is GTSNPN and CDR2 SVGIG (reference sequence). The V end lost 3 bases, the J end lost 7 bases, and 15 bases lay between the germline ends. The CDR3 length is 13 residues. The DNA of the CDR3 is TGTGCCTGGAGCCGACAGGCCCAGGGTGAAGCTTTCTTT. Residues: CAWSRQAQGEAFF.

The V and J genes are TRBV2 and TRBJ2-1; a possible D gene is TRBD1 (5 bases). The germline CDR1 and CDR2 sequences are SNHLY and FYNNEI. The V and J ends lost 6 bases and 9 bases respectively, with 9 bases between them. This CDR3 comprises 11 residues. CDR3 DNA: TGTGCCAGCAGCGAGACAGTTGAGCAGTTCTTC. Translated: CASSETVEQFF.

The rearrangement links TRBV30 to TRBJ1-4; D unresolved. V lost 3 bases and J 3 bases, leaving 11 bases between the germline ends. Germline CDR1 reads GTSNPN; CDR2 reads SVGIG (reference sequence). The CDR3 consists of 14 residues. The CDR3 reads CAWREGAANEKLFF. In DNA form, the CDR3 reads TGTGCCTGGAGAGAAGGAGCAGCTAATGAAAAACTGTTTTTT.

V and J are TRBV6-5 and TRBJ1-5; a possible D gene is TRBD1 (5 bases). Trimming shortened V by 0 bases and J by 4 bases, and 13 bases separated the two germline ends. The CDR3 runs 16 residues. CDR1 MNHEY and CDR2 SVGAGI come from the germline V gene. DNA for the CDR3: TGTGCCAGCAGTTACTCGTGGGGGGTAGGAAATCAGCCCCAGCATTTT. Its translation: CASSYSWGVGNQPQHF.

J is TRBJ2-7 and V is TRBV28; D is uncertain. Trimming shortened V by 5 bases and J by 0 bases, and 8 bases separated the two germline ends. The CDR3 loop spans 13 amino acids. Per the germline V gene, CDR1 is MDHEN and CDR2 is SYDVKM. CDR3: CASSRTSSYEQYF. The CDR3 DNA reads TGTGCCAGCAGTCGTACCAGCTCCTACGAGCAGTACTTC. The variable domain in full, with the rest retrieved from reference TRBV28 and TRBJ2-7, is DVKVTQSSRYLVKRTGEKVFLECVQDMDHENMFWYRQDPGLGLRLIYFSYDVKMKEKGDIPEGYSVSREKKERFSLILESASTNQTSMYLCASSRTSSYEQYFGPGTRLTVT.

This sequence joins TRBV6-6 and TRBJ2-5; a weak D match, TRBD1 (6 bases). CDR3 length: 13 residues. The germline V and J ends were trimmed by 5 bases and 4 bases, with 11 bases remaining between them. CDR1 is MNHNY and CDR2 is SVGAGI in the germline V gene (reference sequence). The DNA for the CDR3 is TGTGCCAGCAGTCCCCTAGGGGGAGAGACCCAGTACTTC. Protein sequence: CASSPLGGETQYF.

The genes are TRBV11-3 and TRBJ1-1, with D perhaps matching TRBD1 (5 bases). With 0 bases removed from V and 5 bases from J, the gap between germline ends came to 25 bases. Germline values: CDR1 SGHNT, CDR2 YENEEA. The CDR3 has 19 amino acids. Here the CDR3 reads CASSLDGRGEEGWKTEAFF. CDR3 coding DNA: TGTGCCAGCAGCTTAGATGGTAGGGGAGAGGAGGGTTGGAAGACTGAAGCTTTCTTT.

The chain links TRBV7-9 to TRBJ2-7; perhaps TRBD1 as D (6 bases). V lost 4 bases, J lost 4 bases, and 14 bases lay in between. Germline V CDR1 and CDR2: SEHNR, FQNEAQ (reference sequence). This CDR3 comprises 14 residues. The CDR3 sequence: CASSSVSDRYEQYF. The CDR3 region has the DNA TGTGCCAGCAGCTCCGTTTCCGACAGGTACGAGCAGTACTTC. The variable domain in full, with the rest retrieved from reference TRBV7-9 and TRBJ2-7, is DTGVSQNPRHKITKRGQNVTFRCDPISEHNRLYWYRQTLGQGPEFLTYFQNEAQLEKSRLLSDRFSAERPKGSFSTLEIQRTEQGDSAMYLCASSSVSDRYEQYFGPGTRLTVT.

The rearrangement links TRBV9 to TRBJ2-7, with 7 bases identical to TRBD1. The CDR3 has 14 amino acids. Germline trimming cut 0 bases from V and 2 bases from J; bases unmatched to any gene: 2. Germline CDR1 reads SGDLS; CDR2 reads YYNGEE. This chain's CDR3 is CASSVDRGTYEQYF. In nucleotides, the CDR3 is TGTGCCAGCAGCGTAGACAGGGGAACCTACGAGCAGTACTTC.

The chain has TRBV5-3 and TRBJ2-2; 8 bases map to TRBD1. TRBV5-3 is filed as an ORF, its function uncertain. V was clipped by 4 bases and J by 0 bases; unmatched bases: 8. The CDR3 loop spans 17 amino acids. CDR3 region: CARSLQGANSNTGELFF. CDR3 nucleotides: TGTGCCAGAAGCCTCCAGGGGGCGAACTCGAACACCGGGGAGCTGTTTTTT.

The CDR3 DNA is TGTGCCAGCAGCGTAGAGTTGCGGGGGGACCAAGAGACCCAGTACTTC. Amino acid sequence: CASSVELRGDQETQYF. V is TRBV9 and J is TRBJ2-5; 8 nucleotides align to TRBD2. V was clipped by 0 bases and J by 0 bases; unmatched bases: 4. The CDR3 contains 16 residues. Germline CDR1 SGDLS, CDR2 YYNGEE.

The chain has TRBV2 and TRBJ2-6, with D perhaps TRBD1 (6 bases). CDR1 is SNHLY, CDR2 FYNNEI, per germline. V dropped 8 bases and J dropped 0 bases, with 11 bases sitting between them. The CDR3 runs to 15 residues. This chain's CDR3 is CASAQGRSGANVLTF. The DNA for the CDR3 is TGTGCCAGCGCCCAGGGGCGCTCTGGGGCCAACGTCCTGACTTTC.

About this clone: The same CDR3 is also encoded by other DNA sequences in this sample. This chain connects TRBV27 to TRBJ1-5; possible D gene TRBD1, 5 bases. Looked up from germline, CDR1 is MNHEY and CDR2 is SMNVEV (reference sequence). The CDR3 consists of 16 residues. V shed 2 bases and J shed 2 bases, with 13 bases lying between them. Written as DNA, the CDR3 is TGTGCCAGCAGTTTAGTGGGGGGTAGGGGCAATCAGCCCCAGCATTTT. Its protein is CASSLVGGRGNQPQHF.